Each of the 9 T cell receptor beta chains below was sequenced from the same sample in a study of cytomegalovirus exposure and HLA in healthy donors. The PCR was carried out with 60 Vbeta primers and 13 Jbeta primers. Repertoires were generated with immunoSEQ multiplex PCR, while TCRdb's copy carries only in-frame clones and drops some. The sample carries approximately 170,000 clones, roughly 70% recorded once. Sample: PBMCs. The receptors were gathered from a woman aged 40 to 50 in good health and CMV-seropositive.

This rearrangement joins TRBV7-2 to TRBJ2-5, with TRBD1 matching over 8 bases. Germline loops: CDR1 SGHTA, CDR2 FQGNSA. The J segment lost 1 base and the V segment lost 2 bases, leaving 3 bases of the junction unmatched. This CDR3 has 15 residues. CDR3 bases: TGTGCCAGCAGCTTACCGGGACAGGCCCAAGAGACCCAGTACTTC. The encoded protein is CASSLPGQAQETQYF. The full variable domain, completed using reference TRBV7-2 and TRBJ2-5, is GAGVSQSPSNKVTEKGKDVELRCDPISGHTALYWYRQSLGQGLEFLIYFQGNSAPDKSGLPSDRFSAERTGGSVSTLTIQRTQQEDSAVYLCASSLPGQAQETQYFGPGTRLLVL.

J is TRBJ1-2 and V is TRBV28; D is uncertain. The V gene lost 6 bases and the J gene lost 4 bases, with 12 bases spanning the gap. The CDR3 contains 13 residues. Germline assignment: CDR1 MDHEN and CDR2 SYDVKM. The CDR3: CASSPGLLYGYTF. For the CDR3, the DNA is TGTGCCAGCAGCCCCGGACTGCTCTATGGCTACACCTTC.

This chain joins TRBV5-1 and TRBJ1-1; D unresolved. Germline V gene lookup returns CDR1 SGHRS and CDR2 YFSETQ. V lost 5 bases, J lost 1 base, and 12 bases lay in between. The CDR3 sequence is 14 residues long. The CDR3 region has the DNA TGCGCCAGCAGGGGCCCTCAAGGGAACACTGAAGCTTTCTTT. It encodes CASRGPQGNTEAFF.

This sequence joins TRBV19 and TRBJ1-1, with unresolved D. The CDR3 contains 17 residues. V lost 3 bases and J lost 0, with 17 bases in between. Germline CDR1 is LNHDA and CDR2 is SQIVND (reference sequence). The CDR3 spells CASSILESSALNTEAFF. CDR3 coding DNA: TGTGCCAGTAGTATTTTGGAGTCCAGCGCCTTGAACACTGAAGCTTTCTTT.

The V and J genes are TRBV7-9 and TRBJ2-7, with 9 bases fitting TRBD1. Trimming took 4 bases from V and 4 from J; bases not matched to a gene: 8. CDR1 is SEHNR and CDR2 is FQNEAQ in the germline V gene (reference sequence). The CDR3 runs to 15 residues. The CDR3 region is CASSSVQGALYEQYF. CDR3 nucleotides: TGTGCCAGCAGCTCCGTACAGGGGGCTTTGTACGAGCAGTACTTC.

The chain carries TRBV19 and TRBJ1-1, with D unclear. The CDR3 is 13 residues long. V was pared by 2 bases and J by 7 bases, with 11 bases between. CDR1 is LNHDA and CDR2 is SQIVND in the germline V gene (reference sequence). This CDR3 is CASSINGIGEAFF. CDR3 nucleotides: TGTGCCAGTAGTATAAACGGGATAGGTGAAGCTTTCTTT.

Regarding this clone: The junction and the germline gene differ at one end; a read error may be behind it. The chain uses TRBV4-1 and TRBJ1-5; tentative D call: TRBD1 (6 bases). The CDR3 length is 15 residues. Germline CDR1 and CDR2: MGHRA and YSYEKL. In nucleotides, the CDR3 is TGCGCCAGCAGCCGAGACCCGGGGGGCAATCAGCCCCAGAATTTT. It codes for CASSRDPGGNQPQNF.

V is TRBV6-5 and J is TRBJ2-7; a weak D match, TRBD2 (5 bases). CDR1 MNHEY and CDR2 SVGAGI come from the germline V gene. The CDR3 runs 12 residues. V shed 6 bases and J shed 7 bases, with 13 bases lying between them. CDR3 coding DNA: TGTGCCAGCAGGGAATGTGAGGGTGAGCAGTACTTC. Encoded protein: CASRECEGEQYF.

The genes are TRBV19 and TRBJ1-4; D call uncertain. This CDR3 is 12 amino acids long. Trimming stripped 3 bases from V and 8 bases from J, with 7 bases between. Germline assignment: CDR1 LNHDA and CDR2 SQIVND (reference sequence). CDR3 bases: TGTGCCAGTAGTATTTACTCCGAAAAACTGTTTTTT. The encoded protein is CASSIYSEKLFF.